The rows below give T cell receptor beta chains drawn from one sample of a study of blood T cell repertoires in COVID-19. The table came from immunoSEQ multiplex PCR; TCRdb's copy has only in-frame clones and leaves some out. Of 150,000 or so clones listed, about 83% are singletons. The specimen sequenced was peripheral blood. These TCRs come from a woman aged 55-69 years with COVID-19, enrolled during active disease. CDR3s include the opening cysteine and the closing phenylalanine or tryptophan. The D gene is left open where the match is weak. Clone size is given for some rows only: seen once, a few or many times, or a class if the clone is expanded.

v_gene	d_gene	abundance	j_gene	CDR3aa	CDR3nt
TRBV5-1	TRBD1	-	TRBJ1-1	CASRVWTGVGNTEAFF	TGCGCCAGCAGGGTGTGGACAGGGGTGGGGAACACTGAAGCTTTCTTT
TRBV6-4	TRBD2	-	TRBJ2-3	CASSDSGGGRATDTQYF	TGTGCCAGCAGTGACTCAGGCGGCGGGAGGGCCACAGATACGCAGTATTTT
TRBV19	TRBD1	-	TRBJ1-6	CATHSTDRGHSPLHF	TGTGCAACCCATTCAACGGACAGGGGCCATTCACCCCTCCACTTT
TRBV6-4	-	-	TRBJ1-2	CASSDFGGYGYTF	TGTGCCAGCAGTGACTTTGGAGGATATGGCTACACCTTC
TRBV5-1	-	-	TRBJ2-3	CASSLDRASTDTQYF	TGCGCCAGCAGCTTGGACCGCGCTAGCACAGATACGCAGTATTTT
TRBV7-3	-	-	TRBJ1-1	CASSRGPSYTEAFF	TGTGCCAGCAGCCGAGGGCCCAGTTACACTGAAGCTTTCTTT
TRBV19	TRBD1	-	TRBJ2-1	CASSEVGTGNYNEQFF	TGTGCCAGTAGTGAGGTGGGGACAGGTAACTACAATGAGCAGTTCTTC
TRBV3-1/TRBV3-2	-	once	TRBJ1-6	CASSPSNLNSPLHF	TGTGCCAGCAGCCCAAGTAACTTAAATTCACCCCTCCACTTT
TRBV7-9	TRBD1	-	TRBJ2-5	CASSSPTGQETQYF	TGTGCCAGCAGTTCACCGACAGGGCAAGAGACCCAGTACTTC
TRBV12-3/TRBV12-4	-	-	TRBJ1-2	CASSALSGGYTF	TGTGCCAGCAGTGCCCTTTCGGGTGGCTACACCTTC
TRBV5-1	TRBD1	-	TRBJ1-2	CASSRSGTAYGYTF	TGCGCCAGCAGCAGATCCGGGACAGCTTATGGCTACACCTTC
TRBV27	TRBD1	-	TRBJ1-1	CASSLDRTNTEAFF	TGTGCCAGCAGTTTGGACAGGACGAACACTGAAGCTTTCTTT
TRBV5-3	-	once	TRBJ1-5	CARSHAGDEGQPQHF	TGTGCCAGAAGCCACGCGGGGGACGAGGGTCAGCCCCAGCATTTT
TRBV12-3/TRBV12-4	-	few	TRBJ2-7	CASSSESSYEQYF	TGTGCCAGCAGTTCGGAGAGCTCTTACGAGCAGTACTTC
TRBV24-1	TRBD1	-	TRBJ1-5	CATSDKGAGVQPQHF	TGTGCCACCAGTGACAAGGGGGCTGGGGTTCAGCCCCAGCATTTT
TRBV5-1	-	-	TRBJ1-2	CASSLSGFPYGYTF	TGCGCCAGCAGCTTGTCGGGTTTTCCATATGGCTACACCTTC
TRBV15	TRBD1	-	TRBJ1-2	CATSSLGQGYGYTF	TGTGCCACCAGCAGCCTAGGACAGGGGTATGGCTACACCTTC
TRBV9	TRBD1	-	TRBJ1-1	CASSLIQGGNTEAFF	TGTGCCAGCAGCTTAATACAGGGGGGGAACACTGAAGCTTTCTTT
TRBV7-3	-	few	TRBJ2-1	CASSLEKSSYNEQFF	TGTGCCAGCAGCTTAGAGAAGAGCTCCTACAATGAGCAGTTCTTC
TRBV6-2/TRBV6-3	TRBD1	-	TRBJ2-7	CASSSGGQGEDGEQYF	TGTGCCAGTAGTTCGGGCGGACAGGGGGAAGACGGCGAGCAGTACTTC
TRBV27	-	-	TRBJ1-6	CASARAQGLMNSPLHF	TGTGCCAGCGCCAGGGCACAAGGGTTAATGAATTCACCCCTCCACTTT
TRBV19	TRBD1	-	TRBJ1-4	CASSLGTGGEKLFF	TGTGCCAGTAGTCTCGGGACAGGAGGTGAAAAACTGTTTTTT
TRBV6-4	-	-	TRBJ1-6	CASSPQSSYNSPLHF	TGTGCCAGCAGTCCACAGAGCTCCTATAATTCACCCCTCCACTTT
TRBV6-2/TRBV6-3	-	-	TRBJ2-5	CASSYSPAGQETQYF	TGTGCCAGCAGTTACTCTCCGGCAGGCCAAGAGACCCAGTACTTC
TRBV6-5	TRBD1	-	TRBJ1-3	CASSSTGASGNTIYF	TGTGCCAGCAGTTCCACAGGGGCGTCTGGAAACACCATATATTTT
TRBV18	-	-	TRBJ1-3	CASSPGRSGGNTIYF	TGTGCCAGCTCACCCGGAAGGTCAGGGGGAAACACCATATATTTT
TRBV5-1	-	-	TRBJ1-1	CASSLVGGAVGNTEAFF	TGCGCCAGCAGCTTGGTAGGTGGGGCGGTTGGAAACACTGAAGCTTTCTTT
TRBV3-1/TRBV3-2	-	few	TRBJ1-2	CASSPRDTLGGYTF	TGTGCCAGCAGCCCTCGGGACACGCTGGGGGGCTACACCTTC
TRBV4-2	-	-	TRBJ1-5	CASSQDGQFNQPQHF	TGTGCCAGCAGTCAAGACGGACAGTTCAATCAGCCCCAGCATTTT
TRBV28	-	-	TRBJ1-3	CASFPHSGSSGNTIYF	TGTGCCAGCTTTCCCCACTCCGGGAGCTCTGGAAACACCATATATTTT
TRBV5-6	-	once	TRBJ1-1	CASSLVLSYTEAFF	TGTGCCAGCAGCTTGGTCCTGTCCTACACTGAAGCTTTCTTT
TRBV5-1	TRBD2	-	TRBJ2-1	CASSSLAAAYNEQFF	TGCGCCAGCAGCTCCCTAGCGGCAGCTTACAATGAGCAGTTCTTC
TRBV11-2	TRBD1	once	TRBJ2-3	CASSLRVQGVITDTQYF	TGTGCCAGCAGCTTACGGGTTCAGGGGGTTATCACAGATACGCAGTATTTT
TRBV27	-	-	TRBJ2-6	CASSLRGGVYSGANVLTF	TGTGCCAGCAGTTTACGGGGAGGAGTGTACTCTGGGGCCAACGTCCTGACTTTC
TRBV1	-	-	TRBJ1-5	CTSSQDYRGQVDNQPQHF	TGCACCAGCAGCCAAGATTATAGGGGTCAGGTAGACAATCAGCCCCAGCATTTT
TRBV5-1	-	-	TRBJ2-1	CASSQGQYNEQFF	TGCGCCAGCAGCCAAGGACAGTACAATGAGCAGTTCTTC
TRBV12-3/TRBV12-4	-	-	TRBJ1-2	CASSRGDYGYTF	TGTGCCAGCTCCCGGGGGGACTATGGCTACACCTTC
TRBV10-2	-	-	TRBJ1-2	CATRGSEDGYTF	TGCGCCACTCGAGGGTCCGAGGATGGCTACACCTTC
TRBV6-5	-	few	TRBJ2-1	CASSYHNNEQFF	TGTGCCAGCAGTTATCACAACAATGAGCAGTTCTTC
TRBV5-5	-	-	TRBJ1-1	CASSLGVGTQPTFF	TGTGCCAGCAGCTTGGGGGTGGGCACCCAACCAACCTTCTTT
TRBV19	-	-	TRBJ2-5	CASSIGFQKGETQYF	TGTGCCAGTAGTATAGGATTTCAAAAGGGGGAGACCCAGTACTTC
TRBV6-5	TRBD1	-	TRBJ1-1	CASSYTDRANTEAFF	TGTGCCAGCAGTTACACAGACAGGGCCAACACTGAAGCTTTCTTT
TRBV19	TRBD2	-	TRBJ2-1	CASSPRTAGRLAGGGEQFF	TGTGCCAGTAGTCCCCGGACCGCCGGGAGACTAGCGGGAGGGGGTGAGCAGTTCTTC